Frequency places the clone carrying this TCR beta chain as medium-sized. The V gene's germline CDR1 is SGHDN and CDR2 FVKESK. The length of the CDR3 is 13 residues. The sample is drawn from a study of T cells expressing NK-cell markers. TCRdb processed the 5' RACE reads again and assigns one entry to each CDR3 protein, with no DNA. This repertoire comprises 20,000 to 25,000 distinct CDR3 sequences; its ten largest clones make up roughly 54%. Sequencing was done on a sample of blood T cells: a sorted CD56 or NKG2C T cell subset, CD4+ or CD8+ T cells, or bulk PBMC T cells (not recorded which). The TCR sequence derives from a man aged 18-75 years in good health. The V and J genes are TRBV14 and TRBJ2-7. The CDR3 here is CASSQLDSYEQYF.